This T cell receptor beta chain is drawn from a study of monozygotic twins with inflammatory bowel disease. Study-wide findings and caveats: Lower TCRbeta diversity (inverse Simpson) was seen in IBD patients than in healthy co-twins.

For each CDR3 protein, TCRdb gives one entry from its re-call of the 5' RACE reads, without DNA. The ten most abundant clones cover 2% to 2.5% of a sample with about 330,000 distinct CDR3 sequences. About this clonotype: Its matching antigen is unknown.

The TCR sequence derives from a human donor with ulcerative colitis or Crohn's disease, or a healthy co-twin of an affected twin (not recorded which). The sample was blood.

The CDR3 spells CASSVNRGRTYNERFF. The chain has TRBV5-8 and TRBJ2-1; the D call from TCRdb, TRBD1, cannot be confirmed without DNA. CDR3 size: 16 residues. Germline lookup yields CDR1 SGHTS and CDR2 YDEGEE.